The 4 T cell receptor beta chains reported below all come from one sample, sequenced in a study of blood T cells in healthy people across ages. A second roughly 7 to 12 cycle PCR used barcoded and J-beta primers. One entry per CDR3 protein results from TCRdb running MiXCR on the 5' RACE reads. The table records about 650,000 distinct CDR3 sequences, approximately 29% of them present only once. The material sequenced was blood. The receptors come from a woman of 80 years or more in good health.

This clonotype showed up many times. The CDR3 DNA follows: TGCAGTGCCCCGAGCGAGGGCCAAGAGACCCAGTACTTC. It codes for CSAPSEGQETQYF. This chain joins TRBV20-1 and TRBJ2-5, with D perhaps matching TRBD2 (5 bases). The CDR3 spans 13 residues. The germline CDR1 and CDR2 sequences are DFQATT and SNEGSKA (reference sequence). V lost 6 bases and J 1 base, leaving 12 bases between the germline ends.

Many counts were recorded for this clonotype. The rearrangement links TRBV10-3 to TRBJ1-4, with D hard to call. V lost 10 bases, J lost 8 bases, and 23 bases lay in between. The CDR3 is 15 residues long. CDR1 is ENHRY, CDR2 SYGVKD, per germline. As DNA, the CDR3 is TGTGCCACCTCCTCGGGCCTGGAACCTACGGAAAAACTGTTTTTT. Encoded protein: CATSSGLEPTEKLFF.

The chain recombines TRBV20-1 with TRBJ2-7; D may be TRBD2 (5 bases). Per germline, CDR1 DFQATT and CDR2 SNEGSKA (reference sequence). Trimming pared 0 bases from V and 3 bases from J, leaving 15 bases between. The CDR3 is 15 residues long. CDR3 DNA sequence: TGCAGTGCTAGAGATACCCTAGGAGGAGTCTACGAGCAGTACTTC. It translates to CSARDTLGGVYEQYF.

In its sample, this clonotype was seen a few times. V is TRBV5-6 and J is TRBJ2-7; TRBD1 might be the D (5 bases). Trimming removed 1 base at V and 3 bases at J, with 14 bases between. Germline V gene sequence: CDR1 SGHDT, CDR2 YYEEEE. The CDR3 runs 15 residues. The DNA of the CDR3 is TGTGCCAGCAGCTTGTACACTTTACAGGACTACGAGCAGTACTTC. It encodes CASSLYTLQDYEQYF.